The 19 T cell receptor beta chains presented below share a single source sample, sequenced in a study of T cell responses to AZD1222 COVID-19 vaccine. Some clones are missing from TCRdb's copy, which holds only in-frame ones; the method was immunoSEQ multiplex PCR. This table holds roughly 100,000 clones, 70% to 90% found once. The specimen comprised peripheral blood, sampled on day 0 of AZD1222 vaccination. The receptors shown here come from an adult in good health.

V and J are TRBV18 and TRBJ1-6; D is perhaps TRBD1 (5 bases). There are 16 residues in the CDR3. Germline CDR1 reads KGHSH; CDR2 reads LQKENI. Trimming removed 2 bases from V and 11 bases from J, with 19 bases in between. CDR3 protein: CASSPGGGPGLTPLHF. For the CDR3, the DNA is TGTGCCAGCTCACCAGGGGGGGGTCCCGGGCTCACACCCCTCCACTTT.

The chain recombines TRBV3-1 (or the pseudogene TRBV3-2) with TRBJ2-5, with 13 nucleotides matching TRBD2. Germline values: CDR1 LGHDT, CDR2 YNNKEL (reference sequence). The CDR3 totals 15 residues. After removal of 6 bases from V and 5 bases from J, the junction contained 6 bases not matched to a gene. CDR3 region: CASRRTSGGSETQYF. The CDR3 DNA reads TGTGCCAGCAGGAGGACTAGCGGGGGATCGGAGACCCAGTACTTC.

The gene calls are TRBV5-1 and TRBJ2-1; D is possibly TRBD2 (6 bases). V was clipped by 0 bases and J by 4 bases, with 17 bases between them. The CDR3 totals 17 residues. The V gene's germline CDR1 is SGHRS and CDR2 YFSETQ. Written as DNA, the CDR3 is TGCGCCAGCAGCTTGGATGGGGTGACTAGTTTTTACAATGAGCAGTTCTTC. Its translation: CASSLDGVTSFYNEQFF.

The chain is built from TRBV6-6 and TRBJ2-1; TRBD1 agrees at 7 bases. The ends lost 5 bases at V and 4 bases at J; junction bases unmatched: 8. The CDR3 runs 15 residues. Germline CDR1 MNHNY, CDR2 SVGAGI (reference sequence). The CDR3: CASSSGGQPYNEQFF. The DNA for the CDR3 is TGTGCCAGCAGTAGTGGGGGACAGCCTTACAATGAGCAGTTCTTC.

The chain recombines TRBV7-2 with TRBJ2-2; 7 bases fit TRBD2. The CDR3 length is 13 residues. V lost 5 bases to trimming and J lost 6 bases; unmatched junction nucleotides: 3. Per the germline V gene, CDR1 is SGHTA and CDR2 is FQGNSA. The CDR3 coding sequence is TGTGCCAGCAGCCTTAGCGGGTCCGGGGAGCTGTTTTTT. Translation: CASSLSGSGELFF.

This rearrangement joins TRBV27 to TRBJ2-5; D perhaps matches TRBD1 (6 bases). With 4 bases removed from V and 1 base from J, the gap between germline ends came to 19 bases. Per the germline V gene, CDR1 is MNHEY and CDR2 is SMNVEV (reference sequence). The CDR3 is 17 amino acids. CDR3 in DNA: TGTGCCAGCAGTTCACGAACCCACCTGACAGGCCAAGAGACCCAGTACTTC. Amino acid sequence: CASSSRTHLTGQETQYF.

The rearrangement links TRBV10-3 to TRBJ2-2; D remains ambiguous. Per germline, CDR1 ENHRY and CDR2 SYGVKD. The CDR3 covers 13 residues. V lost 2 bases to trimming and J lost 3 bases, with 4 bases between them. The CDR3 region has the DNA TGTGCCATCAGTGAGCCCCACACCGGGGAGCTGTTTTTT. This gives the protein CAISEPHTGELFF.

The V call is TRBV4-1, the J call TRBJ2-1, with D maybe TRBD2 (6 bases). This CDR3 comprises 18 residues. Germline V CDR1 and CDR2: MGHRA, YSYEKL. V lost 4 bases to trimming and J lost 0 bases, with 19 bases between them. CDR3 nucleotides: TGCGCCAGCAGCCTTCCCGAAGTGCGGGGAAGCTCCTACAATGAGCAGTTCTTC. This translates into CASSLPEVRGSSYNEQFF.

The genes are TRBV7-2 and TRBJ2-1, with D perhaps matching TRBD2 (5 bases). CDR1 and CDR2 (germline): SGHTA, FQGNSA. CDR3 length equals 13 residues. Between the trimmed V and J ends, which lost 4 bases and 8 bases, there was a span of 12 bases. This chain's CDR3 is CASSWRGRDEQFF. CDR3 sequence (DNA): TGTGCCAGCAGCTGGCGTGGGCGGGATGAGCAGTTCTTC.

The V gene is TRBV12-5, the J gene TRBJ2-7; 7 bases line up with TRBD1. This CDR3 comprises 17 residues. The V gene end was trimmed by 4 bases and the J gene end by 0 bases; junction bases not matched to a gene: 12. Germline V gives CDR1 LGHNT, CDR2 FRNRAP. The CDR3 DNA reads as TGTGCTAGTGGTTCCCTACCCCCGGGACAGTCCTCCTACGAGCAGTACTTC. Translating gives CASGSLPPGQSSYEQYF.

This rearrangement joins TRBV27 to TRBJ2-7, with TRBD1 matching 8 bases. The CDR3 is 16 residues long. V was pared by 5 bases and J by 2 bases, with 11 bases of the junction left unmatched. Germline-derived CDR1 and CDR2 are MNHEY and SMNVEV (reference sequence). The CDR3 bases are TGTGCCAGCAGTCCCTACACAGGGGGGAGGCCCTACGAGCAGTACTTC. It specifies CASSPYTGGRPYEQYF.

V is TRBV2 and J is TRBJ1-2; TRBD1 is a possible D gene (5 bases). Germline V gene sequence: CDR1 SNHLY, CDR2 FYNNEI. V lost 7 bases, J lost 3 bases, and 18 bases lay in between. The CDR3 totals 15 residues. The CDR3 is CASTSLTRGHYGYTF. CDR3 nucleotides: TGTGCCAGCACCTCGTTAACTAGGGGCCACTATGGCTACACCTTC.

The DNA for the CDR3 is TGTGCTAGTGGCCTTACTAGAATGACAGATACGCAGTATTTT. It yields the protein CASGLTRMTDTQYF. The chain has TRBV12-5 and TRBJ2-3, with D perhaps matching TRBD2 (5 bases). V lost 6 bases and J 3 bases, leaving 13 bases between the germline ends. Germline V lookup: CDR1 LGHNT, CDR2 FRNRAP. The CDR3 length is 14 residues.

V usage is TRBV11-2 and J usage is TRBJ1-1; tentatively, D is TRBD1 (5 bases). Germline CDR1 SGHAT, CDR2 FQNNGV. This CDR3 has 15 residues. V was cut by 3 bases and J by 3 bases, with 14 bases left in between. In nucleotides, the CDR3 is TGTGCCAGCAGCTTCTTCGGGGGTAGGGACACTGAAGCTTTCTTT. Residues: CASSFFGGRDTEAFF.

The rearrangement links TRBV5-4 to TRBJ1-5; TRBD1 might be the D (6 bases). This CDR3 comprises 14 residues. Trimming shortened V by 5 bases and J by 4 bases, and 13 bases separated the two germline ends. Germline lookup yields CDR1 SGHNT and CDR2 YYREEE (reference sequence). The CDR3 sequence: CASSLQGTNQPQHF. CDR3 bases: TGTGCCAGCAGTCTGCAGGGGACTAATCAGCCCCAGCATTTT.

The chain couples TRBV6-5 to TRBJ2-7; no clear D. This CDR3 has 11 amino acids. V lost 2 bases and J 3 bases, leaving 2 bases between the germline ends. Germline V gene data show CDR1 as MNHEY and CDR2 as SVGAGI. The CDR3 sequence: CASSYLYEQYF. In DNA, the CDR3 is TGTGCCAGCAGTTACCTCTACGAGCAGTACTTC.

V and J are TRBV30 and TRBJ1-5; D may be TRBD1 (6 bases). The V end was cut by 3 bases, the J end by 6 bases, with 15 bases between. Germline loops: CDR1 GTSNPN, CDR2 SVGIG (reference sequence). CDR3 length: 14 amino acids. The CDR3 DNA sequence: TGTGCCTGGAGCGAAAAGGGGGGTGGTCAGCCCCAGCATTTT. The encoded protein is CAWSEKGGGQPQHF.

This clone occurred once. The DNA for the CDR3 is TGTGCCAGCAGCGCAGCGGGGGGAAGGACGTGGAACACTGAAGCTTTCTTT. Amino acid sequence: CASSAAGGRTWNTEAFF. This chain connects TRBV7-8 to TRBJ1-1; D is possibly TRBD1 (5 bases). This CDR3 comprises 17 residues. Germline CDR1 SGHVS, CDR2 FQNEAQ. Trimming shortened V by 5 bases and J by 1 base, and 20 bases separated the two germline ends.

J is TRBJ2-3 and V is TRBV4-1, with a tentative D call TRBD2 (5 bases). Germline V gene lookup returns CDR1 MGHRA and CDR2 YSYEKL. The V end lost 1 base, the J end lost 0 bases, and 8 bases lay between the germline ends. The CDR3 consists of 15 residues. The CDR3 bases are TGCGCCAGCAGCCAAGGTCCTAGCAGCACAGATACGCAGTATTTT. This encodes CASSQGPSSTDTQYF.